This T cell receptor beta chain was sequenced during a study of blood T cell repertoires in COVID-19. CDR3 length: 14 amino acids. V shed 5 bases, J shed 5 bases, and the junction held 8 bases outside the gene matches. Per germline, CDR1 SGHTA and CDR2 FQGNSA. There are a few counts of this clone. In the original processing: Estimates of nucleated cell counts were drawn from the amplification of reference gene primers. Data came from immunoSEQ multiplex PCR; TCRdb stores just in-frame clones and leaves some out. V and J calls plus clone size are reproduced from that table; the DNA served to infer D and trimming. Counted here are 150,000 to 200,000 clones, roughly three quarters occurring once; the ten biggest clones make up roughly 17%.

The chain joins TRBV7-2 to TRBJ2-5; TRBD1 matches 7 bases. This TCR came from a man aged 55 to 70 with active or convalescent COVID-19. The sample consisted of peripheral blood. CDR3 protein: CASSERQGTETQYF. DNA of the CDR3: TGTGCCAGCAGCGAACGACAGGGAACGGAGACCCAGTACTTC.